Listed below are T cell receptor beta chains from one sample, sequenced in a study of early T cells in non-severe SARS-CoV-2 infection. TCRdb analysed the 5' RACE reads with MiXCR anew, one entry per CDR3 protein. Of some 55,000 distinct CDR3 sequences in the sample, around 12% were seen once. Sample: whole blood. The receptor set was obtained from an adult who was a healthcare worker with PCR-confirmed SARS-CoV-2 infection or an uninfected control (not recorded which). Both conserved end residues are trimmed from each CDR3. Each record gives: V gene, J gene, CDR3 protein.

TRBV20-1	TRBJ2-5	SARGRTSGATKAPKETQY
TRBV6-5	TRBJ1-3	ASSKGRSSGNTIY
TRBV9	TRBJ1-1	ASSVTANTEAF
TRBV7-3	TRBJ2-2	ASSLLVGVAGELF
TRBV6-6	TRBJ2-5	ASSSSGTSTLHETQY
TRBV12-3/TRBV12-4	TRBJ2-7	ASSVGQGGIYEQY
TRBV5-1	TRBJ2-1	ASSRQGTSYNEQF
TRBV10-1	TRBJ2-7	ASSESRLTYEQY
TRBV7-2	TRBJ2-7	ASSRGSGLYYEQY
TRBV20-1	TRBJ1-2	SARALSSQVGYGYT
TRBV29-1	TRBJ1-5	SAGQGSNQPQH
TRBV5-1	TRBJ2-2	ASSGENTGELF
TRBV28	TRBJ1-2	ASSLTRGGYT
TRBV3-1	TRBJ2-5	ASSQDYGTEETQY
TRBV4-1	TRBJ2-1	ASSQDGGPYNEQF
TRBV7-2	TRBJ2-7	ASSLIRLGLAVQSSYEQY
TRBV7-3	TRBJ2-5	ASSTGLAGEETQY
TRBV20-1	TRBJ2-6	SARDRKGVLSGANVLT
TRBV29-1	TRBJ1-1	SVWSPRDTEAF
TRBV7-6	TRBJ1-1	ASSPSEGTEAF
TRBV12-3/TRBV12-4	TRBJ2-7	ASSSPSGGGTVEQY
TRBV12-3/TRBV12-4	TRBJ1-1	ASSFRDRDNTEAF
TRBV7-3	TRBJ2-1	ASSFTGTGGGYNEQF
TRBV5-1	TRBJ2-7	ASSSDFPAEQY
TRBV5-1	TRBJ2-3	ASSPNGRTDTQY
TRBV12-3/TRBV12-4	TRBJ2-4	ASRAGSSNIQY
TRBV2	TRBJ2-7	ASSVESGPPGYEQY
TRBV20-1	TRBJ2-1	SARGLAGGLNEQF
TRBV6-5	TRBJ2-1	ASSPTRKRGGNEQF
TRBV11-2	TRBJ2-2	ASSLAPASGAGGNTGELF
TRBV11-1	TRBJ1-1	ASSRTDTEVF
TRBV12-3/TRBV12-4	TRBJ2-3	ASSHSGPGSDTQY
TRBV13	TRBJ2-1	ASSPRPVRQGARNEQF
TRBV7-3	TRBJ2-2	ASSSSGGVGELF
TRBV3-1	TRBJ2-1	ASSQGKGNEQF
TRBV9	TRBJ1-5	ASSVGGQGFQPQH
TRBV6-2/TRBV6-3	TRBJ2-2	ASSYPLAGVTIGELF
TRBV4-2	TRBJ1-1	ASSPTIRTLSGTEAF
TRBV5-6	TRBJ2-3	ASRGLSTDTQY
TRBV2	TRBJ2-1	ASSDRGRESDNEQF
TRBV11-3	TRBJ2-1	ASSSGTSNEQF
TRBV5-1	TRBJ1-1	ASTFARVAPNTEAF
TRBV12-3/TRBV12-4	TRBJ2-7	ASSLESSRVIVYEQY
TRBV10-3	TRBJ2-5	ATGAVPETQY
TRBV12-3/TRBV12-4	TRBJ1-1	AIARNTEAF
TRBV28	TRBJ1-6	ASSLDSLNSPLH
TRBV12-3/TRBV12-4	TRBJ2-7	ASSLEIIGRGYEQY
TRBV5-6	TRBJ2-5	ASSPLGLVGDY
TRBV2	TRBJ2-2	ASTELRRGRTGELF
TRBV28	TRBJ2-4	ASSLRQGIQY
TRBV3-1	TRBJ2-5	ASSHPAGGRRETQY
TRBV6-2/TRBV6-3	TRBJ1-4	ASSYPPQGVGREKLF
TRBV12-3/TRBV12-4	TRBJ2-1	ASSLTPENEQF
TRBV9	TRBJ2-2	ASSVGGGLTGELF